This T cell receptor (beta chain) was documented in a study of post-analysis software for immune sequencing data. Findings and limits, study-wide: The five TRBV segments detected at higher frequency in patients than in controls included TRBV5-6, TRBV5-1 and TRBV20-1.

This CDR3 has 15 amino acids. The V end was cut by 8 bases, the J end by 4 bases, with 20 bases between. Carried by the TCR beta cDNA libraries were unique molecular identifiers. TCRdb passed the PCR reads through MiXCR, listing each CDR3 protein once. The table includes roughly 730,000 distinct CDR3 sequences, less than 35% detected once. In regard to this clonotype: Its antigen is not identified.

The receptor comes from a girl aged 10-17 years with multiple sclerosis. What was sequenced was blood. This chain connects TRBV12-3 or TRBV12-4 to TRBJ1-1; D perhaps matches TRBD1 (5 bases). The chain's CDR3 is CASRRDHPGRTEAFF. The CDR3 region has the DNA TGTGCCAGCCGCCGGGACCACCCTGGGCGCACTGAAGCTTTCTTT.